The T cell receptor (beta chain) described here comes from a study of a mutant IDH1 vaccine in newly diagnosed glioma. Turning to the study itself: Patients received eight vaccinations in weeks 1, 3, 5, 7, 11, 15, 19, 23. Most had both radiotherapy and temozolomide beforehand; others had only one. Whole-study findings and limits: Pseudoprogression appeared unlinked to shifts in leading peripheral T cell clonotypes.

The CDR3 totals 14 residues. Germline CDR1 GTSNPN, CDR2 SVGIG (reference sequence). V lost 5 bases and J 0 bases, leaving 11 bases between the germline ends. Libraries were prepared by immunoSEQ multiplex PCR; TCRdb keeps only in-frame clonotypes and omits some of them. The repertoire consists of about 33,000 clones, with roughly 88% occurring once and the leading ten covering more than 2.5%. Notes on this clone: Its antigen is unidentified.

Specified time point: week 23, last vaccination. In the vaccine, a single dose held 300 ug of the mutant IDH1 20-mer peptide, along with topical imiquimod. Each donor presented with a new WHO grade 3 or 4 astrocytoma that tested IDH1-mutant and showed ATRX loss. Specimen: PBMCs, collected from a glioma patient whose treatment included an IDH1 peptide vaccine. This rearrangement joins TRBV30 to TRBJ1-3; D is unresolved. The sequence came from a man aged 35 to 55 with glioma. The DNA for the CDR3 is TGTGCCTGGTGGCCCGGCCCCTCTGGAAACACCATATATTTT. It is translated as CAWWPGPSGNTIYF.